Shown below are 18 T cell receptor beta chains from a single sample sequenced in a study of neurological immune-mediated disorders. From the 5' RACE reads, TCRdb called clonotypes with MiXCR, one entry per CDR3 protein. The table has about 38,000 distinct CDR3 sequences, around 10% seen once; the top ten hold around 3.9%. As to time point: technical triplicate 1. The sequencing input was PBMCs. The receptor source for this set is a man aged 55 to 70 with HTLV-1-associated myelopathy (HAM/TSP).

This clonotype was observed at least ten times. This rearrangement joins TRBV5-1 to TRBJ2-5; 8 bases are a match to TRBD2. The V and J ends lost 4 bases and 1 base, in that order; junction bases with no gene match: 6. The CDR3 runs 15 residues. Germline V lookup: CDR1 SGHRS, CDR2 YFSETQ. The DNA for the CDR3 is TGCGCCAGCAGCCCAACCGGGGGGGCCCAAGAGACCCAGTACTTC. It yields the protein CASSPTGGAQETQYF.

This clonotype was seen many times. This chain joins TRBV20-1 and TRBJ1-1; no clear D gene. This CDR3 is built from 16 residues. V shed 0 bases and J shed 0 bases, with 14 bases lying between them. Germline lookup yields CDR1 DFQATT and CDR2 SNEGSKA (reference sequence). The CDR3 protein is CSARDDGRVMNTEAFF. CDR3 in DNA: TGCAGTGCTAGAGACGATGGAAGGGTGATGAACACTGAAGCTTTCTTT.

At least ten counts were recorded for this clonotype. The V gene is TRBV4-1, the J gene TRBJ1-6, with TRBD1 matching over 7 bases. The V gene's germline CDR1 is MGHRA and CDR2 YSYEKL. V was pared by 2 bases and J by 7 bases, with 8 bases of the junction left unmatched. CDR3 length equals 16 residues. CDR3 residues: CASSQKGGPVNSPLHF. DNA for the CDR3: TGCGCCAGCAGCCAAAAAGGGGGCCCGGTAAATTCACCCCTCCACTTT.

The sample holds many counts of this clonotype. This CDR3 reads CASSSWVRDQETQYF. The CDR3 nucleotides are TGTGCCAGCAGCTCGTGGGTACGGGACCAAGAGACCCAGTACTTC. The V call is TRBV28, the J call TRBJ2-5; D is uncertain. Germline V gene sequence: CDR1 MDHEN, CDR2 SYDVKM. This CDR3 has 15 amino acids. V shed 6 bases and J shed 0 bases, with 14 bases lying between them.

This clonotype was counted many times. The chain recombines TRBV9 with TRBJ2-3; D unclear. Germline V CDR1 and CDR2: SGDLS, YYNGEE. V shed 0 bases and J shed 2 bases, with 10 bases lying between them. The CDR3 is 15 residues long. This chain's CDR3 is CASSVAATLTDTQYF. The CDR3 region has the DNA TGTGCCAGCAGCGTAGCGGCGACCCTCACAGATACGCAGTATTTT.

This clonotype was recorded at least ten times. This chain links TRBV6-1 with TRBJ2-3, with 9 positions matching TRBD2. V dropped 0 bases and J dropped 4; count of bases not matched to a gene: 11. Germline CDR1 reads MNHNS; CDR2 reads SASEGT. The CDR3 consists of 18 residues. The CDR3 loop reads CASSEAGWGSGRSDTQYF. The CDR3 DNA sequence: TGTGCCAGCAGTGAAGCGGGTTGGGGTAGCGGGAGATCAGATACGCAGTATTTT.

The J gene is TRBJ2-7, the V gene TRBV4-2, with D hard to call. The length of the CDR3 is 14 residues. Germline V lookup: CDR1 LGHNA, CDR2 YNFKEQ. V was pared by 0 bases and J by 4 bases, with 10 bases between. The CDR3 spells CASSQEASTYEQYF. Written as DNA, the CDR3 is TGTGCCAGCAGCCAAGAAGCTAGTACTTACGAGCAGTACTTC.

On this clonotype: A clone one base away is much larger, so this may be a read error. CDR3 loop: CSVVRRAGAFF. The CDR3 DNA reads as TGCAGCGTTGTGCGGAGGGCCGGTGCTTTCTTT. The chain has TRBV29-1 and TRBJ1-1; no clear D. Germline lookup yields CDR1 SQVTM and CDR2 ANQGSEA. This CDR3 is 11 amino acids long. The V gene lost 4 bases and the J gene lost 11 bases, with 14 bases spanning the gap.

Many counts were recorded for this clonotype. The gene calls are TRBV28 and TRBJ1-5, with a possible D match to TRBD1 (6 bases). Germline lookup yields CDR1 MDHEN and CDR2 SYDVKM. The CDR3 spans 14 residues. Trimming pared 7 bases from V and 5 bases from J, leaving 15 bases between. The CDR3 reads CASKGLGGDQPQHF. CDR3 sequence (DNA): TGTGCCAGCAAGGGGCTAGGGGGTGATCAGCCCCAGCATTTT.

The chain combines TRBV20-1 with TRBJ2-3, with D possibly TRBD2 on 5 matching bases. This CDR3 has 12 amino acids. The germline V gene has CDR1 DFQATT and CDR2 SNEGSKA (reference sequence). The germline V and J ends were trimmed by 2 bases and 3 bases, with 6 bases remaining between them. DNA for the CDR3: TGCAGTGCTAGACCGGGGACAGATACGCAGTATTTT. As protein: CSARPGTDTQYF.

This clonotype came up many times. This chain links TRBV20-1 with TRBJ1-1, with TRBD1 matching 7 bases. CDR3 length: 12 amino acids. J gave up 6 bases and V 4 bases, and 5 bases lay outside the gene matches. Germline V gene lookup returns CDR1 DFQATT and CDR2 SNEGSKA (reference sequence). The CDR3 DNA is TGCAGTGCTAATCGGGACAGTCCTGAAGCTTTCTTT. Translating it yields CSANRDSPEAFF.

In regard to this clonotype: One end of the junction varies from germline; a read error may be responsible. The chain has TRBV6-2 or TRBV6-3 and TRBJ1-2; TRBD1 is a possible D gene (5 bases). Germline-derived CDR1 and CDR2 are MNHEY and SVGEGT. This CDR3 contains 14 residues. CDR3 in DNA: TGTGACAGCAGTTACGAACAGGCAAGCTATGGCTACACCTTC. Encoded protein: CDSSYEQASYGYTF.

At least ten counts were recorded for this clonotype. The genes are TRBV12-3 or TRBV12-4 and TRBJ2-5; TRBD2 matches at 9 bases. J gave up 4 bases and V 2 bases, and 5 bases lay outside the gene matches. This CDR3 has 15 amino acids. The CDR3 DNA sequence: TGTGCCAGCAGTTTAATAGCGGGAGTTCGAGAGACCCAGTACTTC. It codes for CASSLIAGVRETQYF.

This clonotype has at least ten counts. Written as DNA, the CDR3 is TGCAGTGCTAGAGAGGGACAGACCAATGAGCAGTTCTTC. Protein: CSAREGQTNEQFF. This chain connects TRBV20-1 to TRBJ2-1; 7 positions agree with TRBD1. CDR3 length: 13 residues. Germline CDR1 and CDR2: DFQATT and SNEGSKA (reference sequence). V trimming: 0 bases; J trimming: 6 bases; junction bases outside the gene matches: 2.

This clonotype was counted at least ten times. The junction and the germline gene differ at one end; a read error may be behind it. This chain joins TRBV20-1 and TRBJ2-7, with D perhaps TRBD1 or TRBD2 (6 bases each). Germline V gives CDR1 DFQATT, CDR2 SNEGSKA (reference sequence). The CDR3 spans 14 residues. The CDR3 DNA sequence: TGCAGTGCTAGCCCTATCGGGGGCTCCTACGAGCAGTGCTTC. Translated, it gives CSASPIGGSYEQCF.

This clonotype has ten or more counts. The genes are TRBV6-5 and TRBJ1-6, with a weak D call TRBD1 (5 bases). Germline V gene sequence: CDR1 MNHEY, CDR2 SVGAGI. The CDR3 is 13 amino acids. V lost 2 bases and J 8 bases, leaving 7 bases between the germline ends. CDR3 region: CASSYGTYSPLHF. The CDR3 nucleotides read TGTGCCAGCAGTTACGGGACCTATTCACCCCTCCACTTT.

This clonotype was detected ten times or more. The rearrangement joins TRBV5-1 to TRBJ2-7; 7 bases are shared with TRBD2. The CDR3 sequence is 14 residues long. The V gene end was trimmed by 4 bases and the J gene end by 6 bases; junction bases not matched to a gene: 10. Germline CDR1 SGHRS, CDR2 YFSETQ. CDR3 protein: CASSGEGGSVEQYF. As DNA, the CDR3 is TGCGCCAGCAGCGGGGAGGGAGGTTCCGTCGAGCAGTACTTC.

This clonotype has at least ten counts. The J gene is TRBJ2-7, the V gene TRBV7-9; a weak D match, TRBD2 (5 bases). Germline-derived CDR1 and CDR2 are SEHNR and FQNEAQ (reference sequence). The CDR3 contains 14 residues. V was pared by 5 bases and J by 1 base, with 12 bases between. In nucleotides, the CDR3 is TGTGCCAGCAGCAAAACCGGGAATTCCTACGAGCAGTACTTC. Its translation: CASSKTGNSYEQYF. The full variable domain, completed using reference TRBV7-9 and TRBJ2-7, is DTGVSQNPRHKITKRGQNVTFRCDPISEHNRLYWYRQTLGQGPEFLTYFQNEAQLEKSRLLSDRFSAERPKGSFSTLEIQRTEQGDSAMYLCASSKTGNSYEQYFGPGTRLTVT.